These 11 T cell receptor beta chains were sequenced from one sample in a study of blood T cell repertoires in COVID-19. Assay: immunoSEQ multiplex PCR; the TCRdb copy retains only in-frame clones and omits some. The repertoire holds fewer than 200,000 clones, with about 85% as singletons. Sample: peripheral blood. The source is a woman aged 80 or over with acute or convalescent COVID-19.

The chain is built from TRBV12-5 and TRBJ1-4; a weak D match, TRBD1 (5 bases). This CDR3 is built from 13 residues. Trimming left V 6 bases short and J 0 bases short, with 5 bases between. Germline-derived CDR1 and CDR2 are LGHNT and FRNRAP. In nucleotides, the CDR3 is TGTGCTAGTGGGACAGCAACTAATGAAAAACTGTTTTTT. Residues: CASGTATNEKLFF.

The chain carries TRBV15 and TRBJ2-2, with D perhaps TRBD1 (6 bases). The germline V gene has CDR1 LNHNV and CDR2 YYDKDF (reference sequence). This CDR3 has 17 residues. Trimming removed 0 bases at V and 6 bases at J, with 17 bases between. CDR3 sequence reads: CATSRERGQGAAGELFF. Written as DNA, the CDR3 is TGTGCCACCAGCAGAGAGAGGGGACAAGGGGCGGCCGGGGAGCTGTTTTTT. Full variable domain (outside the CDR3, taken from reference TRBV15 and TRBJ2-2): DAMVIQNPRYQVTQFGKPVTLSCSQTLNHNVMYWYQQKSSQAPKLLFHYYDKDFNNEADTPDNFQSRRPNTSFCFLDIRSPGLGDTAMYLCATSRERGQGAAGELFFGEGSRLTVL.

The rearrangement links TRBV12-2 to TRBJ1-5; the D segment call TRBD1 is taken from the table without a DNA check. TRBV12-2 is a recognized pseudogene. The CDR3 is 20 amino acids. As DNA, the CDR3 is TGTGCAAGTCGCTTAAACCGCTGGACAGGGGGGGCCGATAGCAATCAGCCCCAGCATTTT. Translating it yields CASRLNRWTGGADSNQPQHF.

The DNA for the CDR3 is TGTGCCAGCAGCTCCGGACTAGCGGGGCGGCGGGATGAGCAGTTCTTC. Protein product: CASSSGLAGRRDEQFF. The chain carries TRBV7-2 and TRBJ2-1; 12 bases fit TRBD2. The ends lost 4 bases at V and 8 bases at J; junction bases unmatched: 9. This CDR3 region has 16 residues. Germline V gives CDR1 SGHTA, CDR2 FQGNSA.

CDR3 nucleotides: TGTGCCAGCAGCCAGGGAGCAGGAACCCTGATGGTTCATGAGCAGTTCTTC. It codes for CASSQGAGTLMVHEQFF. The chain couples TRBV3-1 (or the pseudogene TRBV3-2) to TRBJ2-1; D perhaps matches TRBD2 (5 bases). There are 17 residues in the CDR3. Looked up from germline, CDR1 is LGHDT and CDR2 is YNNKEL (reference sequence). The V end was cut by 3 bases, the J end by 8 bases, with 23 bases between.

The chain combines TRBV5-4 with TRBJ2-7; TRBD1 agrees at 8 bases. V lost 2 bases to trimming and J lost 5 bases; unmatched junction nucleotides: 9. This CDR3 is 15 amino acids long. CDR1 is SGHNT, CDR2 YYREEE, per germline (reference sequence). The CDR3 DNA reads as TGTGCCAGCAGCTTAGGGGCAGGGGGCCCGGACGAGCAGTACTTC. Its translation: CASSLGAGGPDEQYF.

The chain combines TRBV7-9 with TRBJ1-2, with TRBD1 identical over 9 bases. CDR3 length equals 14 residues. Germline lookup yields CDR1 SEHNR and CDR2 FQNEAQ (reference sequence). V dropped 2 bases and J dropped 6; count of bases not matched to a gene: 4. For the CDR3, the DNA is TGTGCCAGCAGCTTATCCGGGACAGGGAATGGCTACACCTTC. Its protein is CASSLSGTGNGYTF.

V and J are TRBV7-2 and TRBJ2-7; 9 bases align to TRBD2. Germline CDR1 reads SGHTA; CDR2 reads FQGNSA. The ends lost 1 base at V and 4 bases at J; junction bases unmatched: 5. The CDR3 is 15 residues long. The CDR3 reads CASSLELAGAYEQYF. CDR3 DNA: TGTGCCAGCAGCTTAGAATTAGCGGGGGCTTACGAGCAGTACTTC.

The rearrangement uses TRBV6-5 and TRBJ2-7; 7 bases map to TRBD1. This CDR3 is built from 14 residues. Unmatched junction bases numbered 7, after V lost 7 bases and J lost 1 base. Germline CDR1 MNHEY, CDR2 SVGAGI. This CDR3 is CASILGGESYEQYF. In nucleotides, the CDR3 is TGTGCCAGCATCCTAGGGGGCGAATCCTACGAGCAGTACTTC.

The count of this clone is one. V usage is TRBV27 and J usage is TRBJ2-1; D may be TRBD2 (5 bases). The CDR3 length is 16 residues. CDR1 and CDR2 from the germline V gene are MNHEY and SMNVEV (reference sequence). Trimming stripped 7 bases from V and 3 bases from J, with 19 bases between. This CDR3 reads CASTPISSDGYNEQFF. CDR3 in DNA: TGTGCCAGCACCCCCATTAGTAGCGACGGCTACAATGAGCAGTTCTTC.

In this sample, this clone turned up once. V and J are TRBV19 and TRBJ1-2, with D possibly being TRBD1 (5 bases). V gave up 7 bases and J gave up 6 bases, with 18 bases separating them. The CDR3 is 14 residues long. In germline, CDR1 is LNHDA, CDR2 SQIVND (reference sequence). The CDR3 here is CASTRTGVGHGYTF. CDR3 nucleotides: TGTGCCAGTACCCGGACGGGGGTCGGGCATGGCTACACCTTC.